The rows below give T cell receptor beta chains drawn from one sample of a study of CD8 T cells in ankylosing spondylitis. A single record per CDR3 protein comes from TCRdb applying MiXCR to the 5' RACE reads. The sample shows 200,000 or so distinct CDR3 sequences, 13% of them seen only once. The sample consisted of blood, either unsorted or a sorted T cell fraction (not recorded which). The receptor set was obtained from a female donor with ankylosing spondylitis or in good health (not recorded which). The CDR3 runs from the conserved cysteine through the conserved F or W. D genes are given only for firm matches. Only part of the rows carry a size: once, few, many, or a class if the clone is expanded.

>14|TRBV6-1|TRBJ2-7|-|TRBD1
CASLKGQGSNEQYF
TGTGCCAGCCTTAAGGGACAGGGGTCTAACGAGCAGTACTTC
>13|TRBV3-1|TRBJ2-7|few|-
CASTPPTSYEQYF
TGTGCCAGCACCCCACCCACCTCCTACGAGCAGTACTTC
>14|TRBV4-3|TRBJ2-3|many|TRBD1
CASSRGQGADTQYF
TGCGCCAGCAGCCGTGGACAGGGGGCAGATACGCAGTATTTT
>13|TRBV20-1|TRBJ2-7|many|TRBD1
CSALRGQGYEQYF
TGCAGTGCGCTAAGGGGACAGGGCTACGAGCAGTACTTC
>13|TRBV20-1|TRBJ2-4|many|-
CSAARGDKNIQYF
TGCAGTGCTGCCCGGGGTGACAAAAACATTCAGTACTTC
>16|TRBV6-2/TRBV6-3|TRBJ2-3|many|TRBD2
CASRLLLAGGADTQYF
TGTGCCAGCAGACTTTTGTTGGCGGGAGGAGCAGATACGCAGTATTTT
>16|TRBV28|TRBJ1-3|many|-
CASSSPGGNSGNTIYF
TGTGCCAGCAGTTCCCCGGGGGGAAATTCTGGAAACACCATATATTTT
>16|TRBV28|TRBJ2-7|few|TRBD2
CASSFRGLAGAYEQYF
TGTGCCAGCAGTTTTCGGGGACTAGCGGGAGCCTACGAGCAGTACTTC
>19|TRBV5-1|TRBJ2-1|many|TRBD2
CASSYQGTSIRVGYNEQFF
TGCGCCAGCAGCTATCAAGGGACTAGTATAAGAGTAGGCTACAATGAGCAGTTCTTC
>11|TRBV5-1|TRBJ2-7|many|-
CASSGAYEQYF
TGCGCCAGCAGCGGAGCCTACGAGCAGTACTTC
>17|TRBV12-3/TRBV12-4|TRBJ2-7|few|TRBD2
CASSSGVASGRRYEQYF
TGTGCCAGCAGCTCGGGAGTTGCTAGCGGGAGAAGGTACGAGCAGTACTTC
>14|TRBV3-1|TRBJ1-6|many|TRBD1
CASTPDRGNSPLHF
TGTGCCAGCACCCCGGACAGGGGAAATTCACCCCTCCACTTT
>15|TRBV11-3|TRBJ2-1|-|-
CASSSTWDSYNEQFF
TGTGCCAGCAGTTCTACGTGGGACTCCTACAATGAGCAGTTCTTC
>14|TRBV20-1|TRBJ2-3|-|-
CSAARLGGADTQYF
TGCAGTGCCGCAAGACTAGGGGGGGCAGATACGCAGTATTTT
>11|TRBV20-1|TRBJ2-5|once|-
CSALPQETQYF
TGCAGTGCCCTCCCCCAAGAGACCCAGTACTTC
>14|TRBV25-1|TRBJ1-4|many|-
CASSDDSVWGKLFF
TGTGCCAGCAGTGACGACAGCGTATGGGGAAAACTGTTTTTT
>12|TRBV20-1|TRBJ1-2|many|-
CSAWGGNYGYTF
TGCAGTGCGTGGGGAGGGAACTATGGCTACACCTTC
>12|TRBV6-6|TRBJ1-3|many|TRBD1
CASSSKGGGDDF
TGTGCCAGCAGTTCCAAGGGAGGGGGCGATGATTTT
>14|TRBV30|TRBJ2-7|-|TRBD1
CAWSVHRGPYEQYF
TGTGCCTGGAGTGTACACAGGGGCCCCTACGAGCAGTACTTC
>14|TRBV18|TRBJ2-7|few|TRBD1
CASSLTGGIYEQYF
TGTGCCAGCTCACTGACAGGGGGAATCTACGAGCAGTACTTC
>14|TRBV14|TRBJ2-5|many|-
CASSQVLGIGTQYF
TGTGCCAGCAGCCAAGTCTTAGGAATCGGGACCCAGTACTTC
>14|TRBV27|TRBJ2-3|-|-
CASSLGPPGDTQYF
TGTGCCAGCAGTTTAGGGCCTCCGGGGGATACGCAGTATTTT
>14|TRBV5-1|TRBJ1-1|many|-
CASSLVPGSTEAFF
TGCGCCAGCAGCTTGGTGCCGGGTTCCACTGAAGCTTTCTTT
>15|TRBV3-1|TRBJ2-1|few|-
CASSQGRYPVHEQFF
TGTGCCAGCAGCCAAGGACGCTATCCTGTCCATGAGCAGTTCTTC
>12|TRBV20-1|TRBJ1-6|-|-
CRPGSYNSPLHF
TGCAGGCCAGGCTCCTATAATTCACCCCTCCACTTT
>14|TRBV7-6|TRBJ1-5|-|-
CASSAQGGNQPQHF
TGTGCCAGCAGCGCTCAGGGAGGCAATCAGCCCCAGCATTTT
>16|TRBV25-1|TRBJ2-7|few|-
CASSETRTGYSYEQYF
TGTGCCAGCAGTGAAACGCGGACGGGATATTCCTACGAGCAGTACTTC
>14|TRBV5-1|TRBJ2-7|many|-
CASSLFSGTGEQYF
TGCGCCAGCAGCTTGTTTTCGGGAACGGGGGAGCAGTACTTC
>15|TRBV11-1|TRBJ2-7|-|-
CASSSPGKGYYEQYF
TGTGCCAGCAGCTCTCCAGGGAAGGGATATTACGAGCAGTACTTC
>14|TRBV29-1|TRBJ2-1|-|TRBD2
CSAAGTSDFNEQFF
TGCAGCGCGGCGGGGACTAGCGATTTCAATGAGCAGTTCTTC
>14|TRBV21-1|TRBJ1-1|few|-
CASRTDRGSTEAFF
TGTGCCAGCAGGACGGACAGGGGGAGCACTGAAGCTTTCTTT
>19|TRBV6-1|TRBJ2-1|few|TRBD2
CASSPPGTSGLFSYNEQFF
TGTGCCAGCAGCCCCCCCGGGACTAGCGGCCTTTTCTCCTACAATGAGCAGTTCTTC
>13|TRBV4-3|TRBJ2-2|many|-
CASSTPQTGELFF
TGCGCCAGCAGCACCCCACAAACCGGGGAGCTGTTTTTT
>14|TRBV5-1|TRBJ1-1|many|-
CASSLAQVRTEAFF
TGCGCCAGCAGCTTGGCACAGGTACGCACTGAAGCTTTCTTT
>15|TRBV11-2|TRBJ2-1|-|TRBD2
CASSLDLAAYNEQFF
TGTGCCAGCAGTCTCGACCTAGCGGCCTACAATGAGCAGTTCTTC
>16|TRBV3-1|TRBJ2-5|few|-
CASSNRVGARKETQYF
TGTGCCAGCAGCAACCGGGTGGGGGCAAGGAAAGAGACCCAGTACTTC
>15|TRBV11-3|TRBJ2-3|many|TRBD1
CASSLQQGTADTQYF
TGTGCCAGCAGCTTGCAACAGGGGACGGCAGATACGCAGTATTTT
>15|TRBV6-2/TRBV6-3|TRBJ2-1|-|-
CASSYLDQSYNEQFF
TGTGCCAGCAGTTACCTCGACCAATCCTACAATGAGCAGTTCTTC
>14|TRBV10-3|TRBJ2-3|many|TRBD2
CAIRKREWVDTQYF
TGTGCCATCAGGAAGCGGGAGTGGGTAGATACGCAGTATTTT
>15|TRBV5-1|TRBJ1-1|many|-
CASSQQGSGNTEAFF
TGCGCCAGCAGCCAGCAAGGCTCGGGGAACACTGAAGCTTTCTTT
>20|TRBV7-9|TRBJ2-1|-|TRBD2
CALSGLAGERPAIGSDEQFF
TGTGCCCTTTCGGGACTAGCGGGAGAAAGGCCCGCGATCGGTTCGGATGAGCAGTTCTTC
>15|TRBV6-1|TRBJ2-2|few|-
CASTISGSNTGELFF
TGTGCCAGCACTATAAGCGGGTCGAACACCGGGGAGCTGTTTTTT
>17|TRBV28|TRBJ2-1|-|-
CASTPVQGTSSYNEQFF
TGTGCCAGCACCCCGGTGCAGGGGACAAGCTCCTACAATGAGCAGTTCTTC
>12|TRBV3-1|TRBJ1-3|-|-
CASSQSWNTIYF
TGTGCCAGCAGCCAGTCCTGGAACACCATATATTTT
>16|TRBV11-2|TRBJ2-2|few|TRBD1
CASSLRTGGDTGELFF
TGTGCCAGCAGCTTAAGGACAGGGGGCGACACCGGGGAGCTGTTTTTT
>14|TRBV14|TRBJ2-7|few|-
CASSQDRWSEEQYF
TGTGCCAGCAGCCAAGATCGATGGAGTGAAGAGCAGTACTTC
>13|TRBV7-2|TRBJ2-1|few|-
CASSLDGDAGQFF
TGTGCCAGCAGCCTCGATGGGGACGCAGGGCAGTTCTTC
>16|TRBV29-1|TRBJ2-3|many|TRBD1
CSVTPSRDRVTDTQYF
TGCAGCGTTACCCCGTCCCGGGACAGGGTTACAGATACGCAGTATTTT
>15|TRBV7-2|TRBJ2-7|many|TRBD1
CASSLALTGRYEQYF
TGTGCCAGCAGCTTAGCTTTGACAGGGCGTTACGAGCAGTACTTC
>15|TRBV12-3/TRBV12-4|TRBJ1-2|many|-
CASSLRNQGNYGYTF
TGTGCCAGCAGTTTAAGGAACCAGGGAAACTATGGCTACACCTTC
>15|TRBV18|TRBJ2-1|few|TRBD1
CASSPPTGGLNEQFF
TGTGCCAGCTCACCACCGACAGGGGGACTCAATGAGCAGTTCTTC
>15|TRBV5-1|TRBJ2-1|few|-
CASSPLIGSYNEQFF
TGCGCCAGCAGCCCCTTAATAGGGTCTTACAATGAGCAGTTCTTC
>14|TRBV19|TRBJ1-1|-|-
CASSSGVVNTEAFF
TGTGCCAGTAGTTCAGGGGTGGTGAACACTGAAGCTTTCTTT
>15|TRBV7-8|TRBJ1-4|-|-
CASSLEGRREEKLFF
TGTGCCAGCAGCTTAGAGGGCCGTCGAGAGGAAAAACTGTTTTTT
>13|TRBV12-3/TRBV12-4|TRBJ1-4|many|-
CASSGVIGEKLFF
TGTGCCAGCAGTGGGGTGATCGGTGAAAAACTGTTTTTT
>15|TRBV5-1|TRBJ2-7|-|TRBD2
CASSLGTSGRDEQYF
TGCGCCAGCAGCCTTGGGACTAGCGGGAGAGACGAGCAGTACTTC
>13|TRBV6-2/TRBV6-3|TRBJ2-7|many|TRBD1
CASSYRQGNEQYF
TGTGCCAGCAGTTACCGACAGGGCAACGAGCAGTACTTC
>16|TRBV4-3|TRBJ1-1|few|TRBD1
CASSAGGGVSGTEAFF
TGCGCCAGCAGCGCAGGGGGCGGAGTGTCCGGCACTGAAGCTTTCTTT
>16|TRBV6-2/TRBV6-3|TRBJ1-5|many|-
CASSKPPIRWDQPQHF
TGTGCCAGCAGTAAGCCTCCGATACGTTGGGATCAGCCCCAGCATTTT